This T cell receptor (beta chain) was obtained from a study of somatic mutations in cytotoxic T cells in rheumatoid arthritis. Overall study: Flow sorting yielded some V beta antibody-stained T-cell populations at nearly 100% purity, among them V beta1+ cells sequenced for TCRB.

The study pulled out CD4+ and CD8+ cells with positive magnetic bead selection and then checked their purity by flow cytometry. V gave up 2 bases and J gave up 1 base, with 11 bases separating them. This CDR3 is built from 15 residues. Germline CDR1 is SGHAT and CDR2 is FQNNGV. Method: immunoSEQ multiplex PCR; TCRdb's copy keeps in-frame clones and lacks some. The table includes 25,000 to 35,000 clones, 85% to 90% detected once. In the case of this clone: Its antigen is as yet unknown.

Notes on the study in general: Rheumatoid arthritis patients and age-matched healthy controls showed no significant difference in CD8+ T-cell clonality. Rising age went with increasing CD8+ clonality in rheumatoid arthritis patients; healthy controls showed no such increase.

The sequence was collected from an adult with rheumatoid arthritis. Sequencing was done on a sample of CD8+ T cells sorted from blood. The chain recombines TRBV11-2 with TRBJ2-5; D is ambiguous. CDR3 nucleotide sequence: TGTGCCAGCAGCTTATACAGAACCCTCCAAGAGACCCAGTACTTC. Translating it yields CASSLYRTLQETQYF.